Each of the 25 T cell receptor beta chains below was sequenced from the same sample in a study of Graves' ophthalmopathy and Graves' hyperthyroidism. From RNA, the CDR3 regions of TCR beta chains were amplified and sequenced. RT-PCR with HTBI primers came first, then second-round multiplex PCR. TCRdb called the multiplex PCR reads again in MiXCR, with one record for every CDR3 protein. This table has around 520,000 distinct CDR3 sequences, approximately 37% appearing once. The sample consisted of peripheral blood or thyroid tissue (not recorded which). Receptors originate from an adult man with Graves' hyperthyroidism.

The V and J genes are TRBV7-3 and TRBJ2-5; a possible D gene is TRBD1 (6 bases). Trimming shortened V by 2 bases and J by 4 bases, and 14 bases separated the two germline ends. CDR1 SGHTA and CDR2 FQGTGA come from the germline V gene. The CDR3 loop spans 15 amino acids. In DNA form, the CDR3 reads TGTGCCAGCAGCTTAGAGAGGTCAGGGGTAGAGACCCAGTACTTC. Protein product: CASSLERSGVETQYF.

This clonotype was found many times. This sequence joins TRBV13 and TRBJ1-2; 7 positions match TRBD1. Unmatched junction bases numbered 3, after V lost 0 bases and J lost 2 bases. CDR3 size: 15 residues. Germline CDR1 is PRHDT and CDR2 is FYEKMQ (reference sequence). The CDR3 DNA reads TGTGCCAGCAGCTTAGGCCCGGGACAGAACTATGGCTACACCTTC. Its translation is CASSLGPGQNYGYTF.

CDR3 coding DNA: TGCAGCGGTGGGACTAGCGGTCCGGGCGGCTACGAGCAGTACTTC. It codes for CSGGTSGPGGYEQYF. The V gene is TRBV29-1, the J gene TRBJ2-7, with TRBD2 matching over 11 bases. Germline CDR1 reads SQVTM; CDR2 reads ANQGSEA. The V and J ends lost 7 bases and 3 bases, in that order; junction bases with no gene match: 11. The CDR3 is 15 residues long.

This clonotype was recorded a few times. V and J are TRBV9 and TRBJ1-1, with 8 bases aligning to TRBD1. Unmatched junction bases numbered 17, after V lost 4 bases and J lost 3 bases. The CDR3 runs 18 residues. CDR1 and CDR2 (germline): SGDLS, YYNGEE. The DNA for the CDR3 is TGTGCCAGCAGCATAGGAAACGGACAGGGAAATTGGGACACTGAAGCTTTCTTT. Translation: CASSIGNGQGNWDTEAFF.

The chain carries TRBV10-3 and TRBJ1-4; D perhaps matches TRBD1 (5 bases). V was trimmed by 6 bases and J by 8 bases, leaving 13 bases between them. Germline V CDR1 and CDR2: ENHRY, SYGVKD. This CDR3 is built from 13 residues. The CDR3 sequence is CAIRRGAPEKLFF. CDR3 bases: TGTGCCATCAGAAGAGGGGCCCCAGAAAAACTGTTTTTT.

This clonotype was seen ten or more times. This chain connects TRBV7-8 to TRBJ1-6, with D hard to call. CDR3 length equals 14 residues. Germline assignment: CDR1 SGHVS and CDR2 FQNEAQ. Trimming removed 1 base at V and 8 bases at J, with 9 bases between. This CDR3 reads CASSLGSEDSPLHF. CDR3 coding DNA: TGTGCCAGCAGCTTAGGGTCAGAGGATTCACCCCTCCACTTT.

The chain employs TRBV19 and TRBJ2-7; 8 nucleotides agree with TRBD1. Germline lookup yields CDR1 LNHDA and CDR2 SQIVND (reference sequence). V lost 6 bases, J lost 7 bases, and 11 bases stayed unmatched. CDR3 length equals 14 residues. CDR3 coding DNA: TGTGCCAGTAGCGGCTACAGGGGGGCCCTGGAGCAGTACTTC. This sequence encodes CASSGYRGALEQYF.

The chain links TRBV20-1 to TRBJ2-7, with TRBD1 matching over 8 bases. Germline V gene data show CDR1 as DFQATT and CDR2 as SNEGSKA (reference sequence). With V trimmed by 6 bases and J by 5 bases, 12 bases remained unmatched. CDR3 length: 14 residues. The CDR3 protein is CSASGQGSIHEQYF. The CDR3 DNA is TGCAGTGCCAGTGGACAGGGAAGTATCCACGAGCAGTACTTC.

This clonotype has more than one count but fewer than ten. The rearrangement joins TRBV29-1 to TRBJ2-1, with TRBD1 matching 7 bases. The germline CDR1 and CDR2 sequences are SQVTM and ANQGSEA. Germline trimming cut 4 bases from V and 1 base from J; bases unmatched to any gene: 10. The CDR3 totals 16 residues. The CDR3 protein is CSVGRAGGRSYNEQFF. DNA for the CDR3: TGCAGCGTTGGTAGGGCAGGGGGACGTTCCTACAATGAGCAGTTCTTC.

This clonotype was counted at least ten times. The chain has TRBV10-3 and TRBJ2-2; the match to TRBD1 covers 8 bases. V shed 2 bases and J 2 bases; nucleotides not matched to a gene: 4. CDR1 ENHRY and CDR2 SYGVKD come from the germline V gene. The CDR3 is 16 amino acids. CDR3 bases: TGTGCCATCAGTGAGCCCACAGGGGGAAACACCGGGGAGCTGTTTTTT. This encodes CAISEPTGGNTGELFF.

V gene TRBV12-5 combines with J gene TRBJ2-7; D possibly matches TRBD1 or TRBD2 (6 bases each). This CDR3 is built from 13 residues. Germline V lookup: CDR1 LGHNT, CDR2 FRNRAP. The V gene lost 3 bases and the J gene lost 7 bases, with 13 bases spanning the gap. CDR3 nucleotide sequence: TGTGCTAGTGGTTTTACAGGGAGGAGGGAGCAGTACTTC. It codes for CASGFTGRREQYF.

The table lists this clonotype with many counts. This chain connects TRBV29-1 to TRBJ1-1; possible D gene TRBD1, 6 bases. The germline V gene has CDR1 SQVTM and CDR2 ANQGSEA. This CDR3 has 13 residues. The V gene lost 7 bases and the J gene lost 1 base, with 13 bases spanning the gap. The CDR3 coding sequence is TGCAGCGCCTGGACAGAGCAGAACACTGAAGCTTTCTTT. This codes for CSAWTEQNTEAFF.

To note about this clonotype: This may be a read error: a much more frequent sequence differs by one nucleotide. The chain joins TRBV13 to TRBJ2-7, with 12 bases matching TRBD2. The V gene's germline CDR1 is PRHDT and CDR2 FYEKMQ (reference sequence). The CDR3 runs to 15 residues. The CDR3 loop is CVSSSTSGRTPEQYF. The CDR3 DNA follows: TGTGTCAGCAGCTCAACTAGCGGGAGGACTCCCGAGCAGTACTTC.

Ten or more counts support this clonotype. The chain uses TRBV15 and TRBJ1-6; 7 bases agree with TRBD1. There are 14 residues in the CDR3. After removal of 6 bases from V and 7 bases from J, the junction contained 6 bases not matched to a gene. Per germline, CDR1 LNHNV and CDR2 YYDKDF (reference sequence). The CDR3 loop is CATSQQGTNSPLHF. The CDR3 DNA follows: TGTGCCACCAGTCAACAGGGGACAAATTCACCCCTCCACTTT.

This clonotype was detected only a few times. V gene TRBV7-9 combines with J gene TRBJ2-2; the D gene is possibly TRBD2 (5 bases). V was shortened by 10 bases and J by 4 bases, with 10 bases between the two germline ends. CDR3 length equals 12 residues. CDR1 and CDR2 (germline): SEHNR, FQNEAQ (reference sequence). Written as DNA, the CDR3 is TGTGCCACCCCGAGGGCCACCGGGGAGCTGTTTTTT. This translates into CATPRATGELFF.

V is TRBV7-9 and J is TRBJ2-7, with D unresolved. The better agreement between TRBJ2-1 and the DNA end casts doubt on the J call. CDR3 length equals 13 residues. Germline V gene sequence: CDR1 SEHNR, CDR2 FQNEAQ (reference sequence). The CDR3 region has the DNA TGTGCCAGCAGCGCCTGGTCCGGCAATGAGCAGTTCTTC. It encodes CASSAWSGNEQFF.

This clonotype came up many times. CDR3 sequence: CSARELAGGGSASYEQYF. The CDR3 coding sequence is TGCAGTGCTAGAGAGCTAGCGGGAGGAGGGTCGGCATCCTACGAGCAGTACTTC. The chain recombines TRBV20-1 with TRBJ2-7, with 11 positions matching TRBD2. The CDR3 has 18 amino acids. Germline lookup yields CDR1 DFQATT and CDR2 SNEGSKA (reference sequence). V shed 0 bases and J 1 base; nucleotides not matched to a gene: 11.

The J gene is TRBJ2-5, the V gene TRBV9; D may correspond to TRBD1 or TRBD2 (5 bases each). The CDR3 extends over 14 amino acids. V dropped 3 bases and J dropped 5 bases, with 14 bases sitting between them. Germline CDR1 reads SGDLS; CDR2 reads YYNGEE. The CDR3 DNA reads TGTGCCAGCAGCGACGTCCACGGGGACGAGACCCAGTACTTC. Amino acid sequence: CASSDVHGDETQYF.

The chain has TRBV10-3 and TRBJ1-5, with 7 bases identical to TRBD1. Trimming at V came to 0 bases and at J to 11 bases, leaving 16 bases not matched to a gene. The germline V gene encodes CDR1 ENHRY and CDR2 SYGVKD. The CDR3 totals 17 residues. This chain's CDR3 is CAISESGPQGSWETQHF. The CDR3 DNA follows: TGTGCCATCAGTGAGTCGGGGCCACAGGGGTCGTGGGAGACCCAGCATTTT.

The gene calls are TRBV12-3 or TRBV12-4 and TRBJ2-2; 9 positions agree with TRBD1. J gave up 6 bases and V 2 bases, and 19 bases lay outside the gene matches. The CDR3 length is 20 residues. In DNA, the CDR3 is TGTGCCAGCAGTTTATCTTTGGGGAGTCCGGGACAGGGAGGCTCCGGGGAGCTGTTTTTT. This encodes CASSLSLGSPGQGGSGELFF.

This clonotype was seen ten or more times. The chain joins TRBV7-9 to TRBJ1-4; the D is unclear. Germline assignment: CDR1 SEHNR and CDR2 FQNEAQ (reference sequence). The CDR3 length is 16 residues. Trimming left V 4 bases short and J 8 bases short, with 20 bases between. CDR3 in amino acids: CASSSGHYNSGEKLFF. The CDR3 DNA sequence: TGTGCCAGCAGCTCAGGCCATTACAATTCCGGGGAAAAACTGTTTTTT.

Many counts were recorded for this clonotype. V and J are TRBV19 and TRBJ2-7; possible D gene TRBD1, 6 bases. Germline CDR1 LNHDA, CDR2 SQIVND (reference sequence). CDR3 length: 15 residues. Trimming stripped 1 base from V and 1 base from J, with 11 bases between. The DNA for the CDR3 is TGTGCCAGTAGTATAGTGTCCGGGACATCCTACGAGCAGTACTTC. This sequence encodes CASSIVSGTSYEQYF.

The rearrangement uses TRBV20-1 and TRBJ1-4; 9 nucleotides line up with TRBD1. The V gene end was trimmed by 6 bases and the J gene end by 5 bases; junction bases not matched to a gene: 4. CDR1 and CDR2 (germline): DFQATT, SNEGSKA (reference sequence). The CDR3 spans 13 residues. The CDR3 region has the DNA TGCAGTGCGCCTGACAGGGGGAATGAAAAACTGTTTTTT. Its translation: CSAPDRGNEKLFF.

Comments on this clonotype: The CDR3 end shows no conserved phenylalanine or tryptophan, and so a read error is likely. No DNA is shown, since the ends of the CDR3 on it are uncertain; the CDR3 is the one TCRdb lists. The chain is built from TRBV2 and TRBJ1-3. CDR1 is SNHLY, CDR2 FYNNEI, per germline. The CDR3 is made up of 10 amino acids, end residues included. The CDR3 sequence is CASSGQNTDT.

About this clonotype: A read error may be the cause here, since a much bigger clone is one base away. The chain carries TRBV12-3 or TRBV12-4 and TRBJ2-5, with 8 positions matching TRBD2. The CDR3 runs 14 residues. CDR3 nucleotide sequence: TGTGCCAGCAGTTCTGGACTAGCTCAAGAGACCCGGTACTTC. This gives the protein CASSSGLAQETRYF.